This T cell receptor (beta chain) was identified during a study of T cell responses to AZD1222 COVID-19 vaccine. The method was immunoSEQ multiplex PCR; TCRdb's version includes in-frame clones alone and lacks a portion of them. The sample totals about 140,000 clones. The CDR3 extends over 15 amino acids. Trimming removed 4 bases from V and 3 bases from J; junction bases left unmatched: 6. The germline CDR1 and CDR2 sequences are MNHEY and SVGEGT. The chain carries TRBV6-2 or TRBV6-3 and TRBJ2-1, with 7 bases lining up with TRBD2. The receptor was derived from an adult in good health. The source material was peripheral blood. The CDR3 here is CASSSGGGGYNEQFF. Here the CDR3 DNA reads TGTGCCAGCAGTTCGGGCGGGGGAGGCTACAATGAGCAGTTCTTC.